Sequencing of this TCR beta chain was carried out in a study of shared clonotypes between healthy human individuals. Study-wide context: Three CD4 naive, three CD4 memory, two CD8 naive and one CD8 memory plate were used per donor.

This CDR3 is built from 15 residues. Germline V CDR1 and CDR2: MNHNS, SASEGT. With 3 bases removed from V and 6 bases from J, the gap between germline ends came to 14 bases. The naive CD8 subset, CD45RO-negative cells positively selected for CCR7, excluded terminally differentiated effector memory CD45RA+ cells. The assay used deep level. As originally analysed: ImmunoSEQ output lacked quality scores and full-length reads, limiting matched filtering. Data came from immunoSEQ multiplex PCR; TCRdb stores just in-frame clones and leaves some out. V and J calls plus clone size are reproduced from that table; the DNA served to infer D and trimming. Altogether more than 600,000 clones are present, 92% being singletons, with the ten largest covering roughly 24%.

Sequencing used naive CD8+ T cells sorted from blood. This receptor was obtained from a man aged 25-40 years in good health. The chain employs TRBV6-1 and TRBJ2-2; D is unclear. The CDR3 loop is CASSDRRVGAGELFF. The CDR3, as DNA: TGTGCCAGCAGTGATAGAAGGGTGGGTGCCGGGGAGCTGTTTTTT.